This T cell receptor beta chain was identified during a study of T cells in Graves' hyperthyroidism and ophthalmopathy. This clonotype occurred many times. Amplified TCR beta CDR3 regions came from RNA transcripts. The TCR CDR3 was amplified in a first-round RT-PCR using the HTBI primer set. From the multiplex PCR reads, TCRdb called clonotypes with MiXCR, one entry per CDR3 protein. The sample carries around 250,000 distinct CDR3 sequences, 16% recorded once. V dropped 4 bases and J dropped 0 bases, with 13 bases sitting between them. The CDR3 loop spans 14 amino acids. From germline, CDR1 is SQVTM and CDR2 ANQGSEA.

The material sequenced was blood. The chain has TRBV29-1 and TRBJ2-7; maybe TRBD2 (6 bases). The sequence was obtained from a woman between 18 and 29 years old with Graves' ophthalmopathy. The CDR3 is CSVVGDSHSYEQYF. In DNA form, the CDR3 reads TGCAGCGTTGTTGGGGACTCGCACTCCTACGAGCAGTACTTC.